This T cell receptor beta chain was identified during a study of shared clonotypes between healthy human individuals. The CDR3 contains 15 residues. Looked up from germline, CDR1 is SGHTA and CDR2 is FQGNSA. V was trimmed by 1 base and J by 2 bases, leaving 12 bases between them. Profiled with immunoSEQ multiplex PCR; TCRdb holds only in-frame clones, not every one. The sample shows about 2,500,000 clones, approximately 94% of them seen only once. This TCR was recovered from a man aged 18 to 30 in good health. Source material: naive CD4+ T cells sorted from blood. Subset denoted: CD45RA+ positively selected. The J gene is TRBJ2-7, the V gene TRBV7-2, with D perhaps matching TRBD2 (5 bases). CDR3 DNA: TGTGCCAGCAGCTTAGTCTTAGCGAACGCCTACGAGCAGTACTTC. The encoded protein is CASSLVLANAYEQYF.